This T cell receptor (beta chain) was sequenced in a study of cytomegalovirus exposure and HLA in healthy donors. On this clone: Its antigen is as yet unknown.

The study, taken as a whole, reports: Most TCR sequences showed up rarely, but some public TCRs showed up in many donors.

PCR involved 60 Vbeta and 13 Jbeta primers. The table came from immunoSEQ multiplex PCR; TCRdb's copy has only in-frame clones and leaves some out. This table holds around 190,000 clones, 75% to 80% found once. The sequence was collected from a woman aged 25 to 39 in good health and CMV-seropositive. Sequenced material: PBMCs.

This CDR3 reads CASSERGRDNEQFF. CDR3 sequence (DNA): TGTGCCAGCAGTGAGCGGGGGCGGGACAATGAGCAGTTCTTC. The chain combines TRBV6-1 with TRBJ2-1; TRBD2 might be the D (7 bases). With 3 bases removed from V and 5 bases from J, the gap between germline ends came to 11 bases. Germline V lookup: CDR1 MNHNS, CDR2 SASEGT. The CDR3 extends over 14 amino acids.